The clone carrying this T cell receptor beta chain was counted only a few times. Based on clinical symptoms, serum thyroxine and TRAb, thyroid ultrasound and orbital computed tomography, diagnoses were reached. The source material, RNA transcripts, was used to amplify TCR beta CDR3 regions. HTBI primers drove first-round RT-PCR of the TCR CDR3. Using its own MiXCR run on the multiplex PCR reads, TCRdb lists one record per CDR3 protein. Among 300,000 to 350,000 distinct CDR3 sequences listed, 15% to 20% were seen once. Germline V CDR1 and CDR2: SGHRS, YFSETQ. Trimming removed 1 base from V and 1 base from J; junction bases left unmatched: 1. There are 15 residues in the CDR3. This entry comes from a study of T cells in Graves' hyperthyroidism and ophthalmopathy.

The chain is built from TRBV5-1 and TRBJ1-3, with 8 bases fitting TRBD1. Material for sequencing was blood. This clonotype was sampled from a woman aged 50 to 60 with Graves' hyperthyroidism. In DNA form, the CDR3 reads TGCGCCAGCAGCTTGTGGACAGGGTCTGGAAACACCATATATTTT. It yields the protein CASSLWTGSGNTIYF.